Following are 21 T cell receptor beta chains from one sample sequenced in a study of CD8+ T cells in alopecia areata. The authors sorted pooled cutaneous lymph node cells using CD4, CD8alpha, NKG2D, NKG2ACE and other markers. The sequencing template was cDNA reverse transcribed from extracted RNA. TCRdb's copy holds only in-frame clones and misses some; the assay was immunoSEQ multiplex PCR. The counts give some 5,500 clones, none of them seen only once; around a third is held by the top ten. Sequences were obtained from CD8+ T cells sorted from a lymph node. Receptors originate from a C3H/HeJ mouse with alopecia areata. The mice in this strain carry MHC haplotype H2-k.

This clone was seen at least ten times. Gene names denote mouse genes. The read halts 3 residues ahead of the CDR3 end, with the missing end drawn from the germline J gene. The V gene is TRBV13-3, the J gene TRBJ1-6; D is undetermined. TRBJ1-6 is an ORF, with its function uncertain. The CDR3 loop spans 12 amino acids. Deletions cut 1 base from V and 7 bases from J, with 3 bases between. Per the germline V gene, CDR1 is NNHDY and CDR2 is SYVADS. The CDR3 loop reads CASSDWNSPLYF. The sequenced CDR3 bases are TGTGCCAGCAGTGATTGGAATTCGCCC.

This clone occurred many times. Mouse germline and gene names are used. The sequenced CDR3 bases are TGCACCTGCAGTGCAGGACTGGGGACCACCGGG. This encodes CTCSAGLGTTG. The full CDR3 reads CTCSAGLGTTGQLYF. The J gene is TRBJ2-2, the V gene TRBV1; 8 bases map to TRBD2. The CDR3 end falls 4 residues outside the read, so it is completed with the germline J gene. Germline V gene data show CDR1 as NSQYPW and CDR2 as LRSPGD (reference sequence). The CDR3 is made up of 15 amino acids. V lost 1 base, J lost 4 bases, and 2 bases stayed unmatched.

This clone qualifies as medium-sized. Any gene name here is a mouse gene name. The read ends 4 residues early relative to the CDR3; the germline J gene fills the gap. V is TRBV13-3 and J is TRBJ2-3; weak D call: TRBD2 (7 bases). V dropped 3 bases and J dropped 0 bases, with 11 bases sitting between them. The CDR3 loop spans 15 amino acids. Germline loops: CDR1 NNHDY, CDR2 SYVADS. CDR3 sequence reads: CASSAGGPSAETLYF. The CDR3 DNA, read in part, is TGTGCCAGCAGTGCCGGGGGGCCTAGTGCAGAA.

Concerning this clone itself: The gene symbols are mouse symbols. The CDR3 is cut off 4 residues early in the read; its end comes from the germline J gene. The gene calls are TRBV14 and TRBJ2-5; possibly TRBD2 for D (6 bases). Germline CDR1 SGHDT, CDR2 FRDEAV. The CDR3 is 14 amino acids. V was trimmed by 2 bases and J by 1 base, leaving 8 bases between them. The DNA read from the CDR3 is TGTGCCAGCAGTTTTTTGGGGGACCAAGAC. Protein: CASSFLGDQD. The CDR3 reads in full as CASSFLGDQDTQYF.

This clone was detected ten times or more. Here the gene names and germline are mouse. The read comes to an end 4 residues before the CDR3 does, leaving the germline J gene to fill in the end. This chain connects TRBV1 to TRBJ2-7; D is perhaps TRBD2 (6 bases). The V end was cut by 0 bases, the J end by 2 bases, with 11 bases between. CDR3 size: 15 residues. Germline CDR1 reads NSQYPW; CDR2 reads LRSPGD (reference sequence). The part of the CDR3 DNA that was read is TGCACCTGCAGTGCAGATGGGGGAAGGACCTAT. It yields the protein CTCSADGGRTY. The whole CDR3 is CTCSADGGRTYEQYF.

The table lists this clone with a few counts. Mouse names are used for the genes. The read ends 4 residues before the CDR3 terminus; that terminus is restored from the germline J gene. The gene calls are TRBV13-2 and TRBJ2-5; TRBD2 matches at 14 bases. Germline CDR1 reads NNHNN; CDR2 reads SYGAGS (reference sequence). The CDR3 covers 17 residues. Incomplete CDR3 DNA: TGTGCCAGCGGTGATGCGGGGACTGGGGGGGCTGGAGAC. Protein: CASGDAGTGGAGD. The full CDR3 sequence reads CASGDAGTGGAGDTQYF.

This clone was picked up a small number of times. The listed genes are named as in mouse. The DNA ends 4 residues before the CDR3 does, and the rest of the CDR3 is filled in from the germline J gene. The J gene is TRBJ2-7, the V gene TRBV1; 10 bases map to TRBD1. Germline CDR1 reads NSQYPW; CDR2 reads LRSPGD (reference sequence). The CDR3 length is 14 residues. The V and J ends lost 6 bases and 0 bases, in that order; junction bases with no gene match: 2. CDR3 residues: CTCSDRGRSYEQYF. The CDR3 bases that were read are TGCACCTGCAGCGACAGGGGGCGCTCCTAT. Variable domain in full (rest from reference TRBV1 and TRBJ2-7): VTLLEQNPRWRLVPRGQAVNLRCILKNSQYPWMSWYQQDLQKQLQWLFTLRSPGDKEVKSLPGADYLATRVTDTELRLQVANMSQGRTLYCTCSDRGRSYEQYFGPGTRLTVL.

This clone was counted ten times or more. Gene names and germline refer to mouse. The read halts 4 residues ahead of the CDR3 end, with the missing end drawn from the germline J gene. V usage is TRBV13-1 and J usage is TRBJ2-1; D may be TRBD1 (5 bases). Looked up from germline, CDR1 is NSHNY and CDR2 is SYGAGN. The CDR3 has 15 amino acids. Trimming removed 5 bases from V and 1 base from J, with 13 bases in between. The sequenced part of the CDR3 DNA is TGTGCCAGCAGGGTCCGGACAAAAAACTATGCT. It specifies CASRVRTKNYA. The whole CDR3 protein reads CASRVRTKNYAEQFF.

Turning to this clone: Germline and genes here are mouse. The sequence runs out 4 residues before the end of the CDR3; the remainder is reconstructed from the germline J gene. The chain has TRBV14 and TRBJ2-1; 9 bases map to TRBD1. This CDR3 is 13 amino acids long. Germline CDR1 SGHDT, CDR2 FRDEAV. The trim removed 7 bases at V and 3 bases at J, leaving 2 bases unmatched. Incomplete CDR3 DNA: TGTGCCAGCGCGGGACAGGGCTATGCT. Translated: CASAGQGYA. In full, the CDR3 reads CASAGQGYAEQFF.

This clone was found a few times. These gene names are mouse names. CDR3 region: CASSPPGLGVYEQYF. CDR3 DNA, as far as it was read: TGTGCCAGCAGTCCGCCGGGACTGGGGGTTTAT. The chain is built from TRBV15 and TRBJ2-7, with 11 bases identical to TRBD2. The read gets to within 4 residues of the CDR3 end, and the germline J gene fills in the rest. Germline assignment: CDR1 SGHND and CDR2 FRSKSL. This CDR3 has 15 amino acids.

This clone is medium-sized within its sample. Gene names and germline refer to mouse. Read coverage stops 4 residues before the CDR3 terminus; the germline J gene supplies the remainder. This chain connects TRBV16 to TRBJ2-4; TRBD2 is a possible D gene (6 bases). In germline, CDR1 is SGHSA, CDR2 FRNQAP. The CDR3 length is 14 residues. V gave up 5 bases and J gave up 1 base, with 10 bases separating them. The CDR3 sequence is CASSTTGRQNTLYF. The part of the CDR3 DNA that was read is TGTGCAAGCAGCACTACTGGGCGTCAAAAC.

This clone showed up many times. Gene names denote mouse genes. The observed sequence ends 4 residues before the CDR3 terminus, with the missing tail filled in from the germline J gene. The V call is TRBV13-3, the J call TRBJ2-3; 12 positions agree with TRBD2. V shed 3 bases and J 0 bases; nucleotides not matched to a gene: 5. The V gene's germline CDR1 is NNHDY and CDR2 SYVADS. This CDR3 is 17 amino acids long. This CDR3 is CASSGDWGDPSAETLYF. Partial CDR3 DNA: TGTGCCAGCAGTGGGGACTGGGGGGACCCTAGTGCAGAA.

By sample share, this clone is medium-sized. Any gene name here is a mouse gene name. Read sequence stops 4 residues before the CDR3 end, and the germline J gene provides the missing end. This chain joins TRBV17 and TRBJ1-1, with D possibly being TRBD1 (5 bases). The V gene's germline CDR1 is MNHDT and CDR2 YYDKIL. V shed 0 bases and J shed 0 bases, with 8 bases lying between them. The CDR3 has 15 residues. The CDR3 DNA, read in part, is TGTGCTAGCAGTAGAGATCCAGGGAAGAACACA. Translating it yields CASSRDPGKNT. The entire CDR3 is CASSRDPGKNTEVFF.

This clone was observed many times. Gene names are the mouse ones. This sample includes further DNA sequences coding for the same CDR3. CDR3 bases read: TGCACCTGCAGTGCAGACTGGGGGTAT. Its protein is CTCSADWGY. The whole CDR3 sequence is CTCSADWGYEQYF. The chain links TRBV1 to TRBJ2-7; TRBD2 matches 7 bases. The read ends 4 residues shy of where the CDR3 ends; the end is completed using the germline J gene. The CDR3 spans 13 residues. Germline values: CDR1 NSQYPW, CDR2 LRSPGD (reference sequence).

This clone came up many times. Gene names denote mouse genes. The read falls 4 residues short of the CDR3 end, and the missing part is taken from the germline J gene. Distinct nucleotide sequences in the sample also encode this CDR3. V usage is TRBV12-1 and J usage is TRBJ2-7, with 12 bases lining up with TRBD2. This CDR3 region has 14 residues. The germline V gene has CDR1 SGHSN and CDR2 HYEKVE. The DNA read from the CDR3 is TGTGCCAGCTCTCGCGGGACTGGGGGGTAT. Protein: CASSRGTGGY. The full-length CDR3 reads as CASSRGTGGYEQYF.

This clone was seen ten or more times. Genes and germline come from the mouse. The read finishes 4 residues shy of the CDR3 end, and the germline J gene is used to complete it. The J gene is TRBJ2-7, the V gene TRBV13-3; 13 positions match TRBD2. This CDR3 contains 17 residues. CDR1 and CDR2 (germline): NNHDY, SYVADS. The CDR3 reads CASSERLDWGGPYEQYF. The DNA read from the CDR3 is TGTGCCAGCAGTGAGAGGCTGGACTGGGGGGGCCCATAT.

This clone has a count of ten or more. Germline and genes: mouse. The read stops 4 residues short of the end of the CDR3; the missing end is completed from the germline J gene. This sequence joins TRBV13-3 and TRBJ2-1, with D possibly being TRBD1 (6 bases). This CDR3 region has 14 residues. V was shortened by 1 base and J by 6 bases, with 11 bases between the two germline ends. Germline-derived CDR1 and CDR2 are NNHDY and SYVADS. CDR3 bases read: TGTGCCAGCAGTGATCGGAACAGGGTTGCT. Its protein is CASSDRNRVA. In full, the CDR3 reads CASSDRNRVAEQFF.

A few counts support this clone. Genes here carry mouse names. The read is 4 residues too short to cover the CDR3 end, so that end is filled in from the germline J gene. The rearrangement joins TRBV5 to TRBJ2-3; TRBD2 matches at 12 bases. J gave up 4 bases and V 2 bases, and 7 bases lay outside the gene matches. There are 17 residues in the CDR3. Germline lookup yields CDR1 LGHNA and CDR2 YNLKQL (reference sequence). CDR3 residues: CASSQHRLGGRTETLYF. The DNA read from the CDR3 is TGTGCCAGCAGCCAACACAGACTGGGGGGGCGTACAGAA.

This clone was counted a few times. This clone may be a read error of a much larger clone one base away. Gene names follow the mouse nomenclature. The CDR3 loop reads CASSLDSANTEVFF. CDR3 bases read: TGTGCCAGCAGCCTGGACAGTGCAAACACA. The chain links TRBV19 to TRBJ1-1; TRBD1 might be the D (6 bases). The read gets to within 4 residues of the CDR3 end, and the germline J gene fills in the rest. The CDR3 spans 14 residues. Between the trimmed V and J ends, which lost 5 bases and 0 bases, there was a span of 11 bases. Germline values: CDR1 FNHDT, CDR2 SITEND (reference sequence).

This clone is classed as medium-sized (0.01 to 0.1%). Gene names refer to mouse genes. The read falls 4 residues short of the CDR3 end, and the missing part is taken from the germline J gene. The chain combines TRBV13-3 with TRBJ2-5; the match to TRBD1 covers 12 bases. This CDR3 comprises 15 residues. Germline-derived CDR1 and CDR2 are NNHDY and SYVADS. This chain's CDR3 is CASSGGQGAEDTQYF. Partial CDR3 DNA: TGTGCCAGCAGTGGGGGACAGGGGGCGGAAGAC.

This clone showed up just a few times. Mouse names are used for the genes. The observed sequence ends 4 residues before the CDR3 terminus, with the missing tail filled in from the germline J gene. The chain is built from TRBV1 and TRBJ1-2, with 7 bases identical to TRBD1. Germline V gene sequence: CDR1 NSQYPW, CDR2 LRSPGD (reference sequence). Losses at the gene ends were 0 bases for V and 0 bases for J; bases not matched to a gene: 1. The CDR3 extends over 15 amino acids. The covered CDR3 bases are TGCACCTGCAGTGCAGATCAGGGGGCAAACTCC. Amino acid sequence: CTCSADQGANS. The full CDR3 reads CTCSADQGANSDYTF.